The T cell receptor beta chain described here comes from a study of early T cells in non-severe SARS-CoV-2 infection. The overall study: Chains from this unsorted whole-blood bulk RNA could not be paired.

In the library, individual cDNA molecules carried attached unique molecular identifiers. One entry per CDR3 protein, called by TCRdb with MiXCR from the 5' RACE reads. The table has more than 85,000 distinct CDR3 sequences, roughly 13% seen once. This clonotype has more than one count but fewer than ten. Trimming took 1 base from V and 1 from J, leaving 5 bases between them. The CDR3 covers 14 residues. Germline CDR1 LGHDT, CDR2 YNNKEL (reference sequence). The J gene is TRBJ1-5, the V gene TRBV3-1; D call uncertain. Source: whole blood, taken at baseline. This clonotype was obtained from an adult who was a healthcare worker with PCR-confirmed SARS-CoV-2 infection or an uninfected control (not recorded which). CDR3 coding DNA: TGTGCCAGCAGCCAAGGGTTAAGCAATCAGCCCCAGCATTTT. Translating it yields CASSQGLSNQPQHF.